This T cell receptor (beta chain) emerged from a study of CD8 T cells in ankylosing spondylitis. This clonotype was seen ten or more times. The CDR3 covers 13 residues. Germline CDR1 SGHRS, CDR2 YFSETQ. Trimming removed 4 bases from V and 9 bases from J, with 14 bases in between. TCRdb used MiXCR to reprocess the 5' RACE reads, holding one entry per CDR3 protein. The sample lists 300,000 to 400,000 distinct CDR3 sequences, 9.5% to 13% occurring once. The chain recombines TRBV5-1 with TRBJ2-1, with D hard to call. The material sequenced was blood, either unsorted or a sorted T cell fraction (not recorded which). This TCR was recovered from a female donor with ankylosing spondylitis or in good health (not recorded which). This CDR3 reads CASSLDLLGEQFF. For the CDR3, the DNA is TGCGCCAGCAGCCTCGACTTGCTTGGTGAGCAGTTCTTC.